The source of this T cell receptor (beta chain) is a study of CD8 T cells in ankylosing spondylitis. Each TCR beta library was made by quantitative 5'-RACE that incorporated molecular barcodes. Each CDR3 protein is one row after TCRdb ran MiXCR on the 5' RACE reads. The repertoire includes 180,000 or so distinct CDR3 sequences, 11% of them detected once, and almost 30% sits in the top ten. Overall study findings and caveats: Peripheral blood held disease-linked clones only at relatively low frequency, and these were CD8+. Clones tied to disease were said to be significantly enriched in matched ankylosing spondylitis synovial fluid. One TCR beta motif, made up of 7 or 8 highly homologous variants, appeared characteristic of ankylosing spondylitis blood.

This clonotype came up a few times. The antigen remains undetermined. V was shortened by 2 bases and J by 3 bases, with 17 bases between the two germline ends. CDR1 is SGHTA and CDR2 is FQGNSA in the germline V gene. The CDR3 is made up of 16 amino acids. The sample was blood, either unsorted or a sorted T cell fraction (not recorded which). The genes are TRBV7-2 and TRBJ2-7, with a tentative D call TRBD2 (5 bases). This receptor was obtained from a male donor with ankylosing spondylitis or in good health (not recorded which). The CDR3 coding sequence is TGTGCCAGCAGCTTATCTTCGGGGTCAATCGGCTACGAGCAGTACTTC. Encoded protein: CASSLSSGSIGYEQYF.